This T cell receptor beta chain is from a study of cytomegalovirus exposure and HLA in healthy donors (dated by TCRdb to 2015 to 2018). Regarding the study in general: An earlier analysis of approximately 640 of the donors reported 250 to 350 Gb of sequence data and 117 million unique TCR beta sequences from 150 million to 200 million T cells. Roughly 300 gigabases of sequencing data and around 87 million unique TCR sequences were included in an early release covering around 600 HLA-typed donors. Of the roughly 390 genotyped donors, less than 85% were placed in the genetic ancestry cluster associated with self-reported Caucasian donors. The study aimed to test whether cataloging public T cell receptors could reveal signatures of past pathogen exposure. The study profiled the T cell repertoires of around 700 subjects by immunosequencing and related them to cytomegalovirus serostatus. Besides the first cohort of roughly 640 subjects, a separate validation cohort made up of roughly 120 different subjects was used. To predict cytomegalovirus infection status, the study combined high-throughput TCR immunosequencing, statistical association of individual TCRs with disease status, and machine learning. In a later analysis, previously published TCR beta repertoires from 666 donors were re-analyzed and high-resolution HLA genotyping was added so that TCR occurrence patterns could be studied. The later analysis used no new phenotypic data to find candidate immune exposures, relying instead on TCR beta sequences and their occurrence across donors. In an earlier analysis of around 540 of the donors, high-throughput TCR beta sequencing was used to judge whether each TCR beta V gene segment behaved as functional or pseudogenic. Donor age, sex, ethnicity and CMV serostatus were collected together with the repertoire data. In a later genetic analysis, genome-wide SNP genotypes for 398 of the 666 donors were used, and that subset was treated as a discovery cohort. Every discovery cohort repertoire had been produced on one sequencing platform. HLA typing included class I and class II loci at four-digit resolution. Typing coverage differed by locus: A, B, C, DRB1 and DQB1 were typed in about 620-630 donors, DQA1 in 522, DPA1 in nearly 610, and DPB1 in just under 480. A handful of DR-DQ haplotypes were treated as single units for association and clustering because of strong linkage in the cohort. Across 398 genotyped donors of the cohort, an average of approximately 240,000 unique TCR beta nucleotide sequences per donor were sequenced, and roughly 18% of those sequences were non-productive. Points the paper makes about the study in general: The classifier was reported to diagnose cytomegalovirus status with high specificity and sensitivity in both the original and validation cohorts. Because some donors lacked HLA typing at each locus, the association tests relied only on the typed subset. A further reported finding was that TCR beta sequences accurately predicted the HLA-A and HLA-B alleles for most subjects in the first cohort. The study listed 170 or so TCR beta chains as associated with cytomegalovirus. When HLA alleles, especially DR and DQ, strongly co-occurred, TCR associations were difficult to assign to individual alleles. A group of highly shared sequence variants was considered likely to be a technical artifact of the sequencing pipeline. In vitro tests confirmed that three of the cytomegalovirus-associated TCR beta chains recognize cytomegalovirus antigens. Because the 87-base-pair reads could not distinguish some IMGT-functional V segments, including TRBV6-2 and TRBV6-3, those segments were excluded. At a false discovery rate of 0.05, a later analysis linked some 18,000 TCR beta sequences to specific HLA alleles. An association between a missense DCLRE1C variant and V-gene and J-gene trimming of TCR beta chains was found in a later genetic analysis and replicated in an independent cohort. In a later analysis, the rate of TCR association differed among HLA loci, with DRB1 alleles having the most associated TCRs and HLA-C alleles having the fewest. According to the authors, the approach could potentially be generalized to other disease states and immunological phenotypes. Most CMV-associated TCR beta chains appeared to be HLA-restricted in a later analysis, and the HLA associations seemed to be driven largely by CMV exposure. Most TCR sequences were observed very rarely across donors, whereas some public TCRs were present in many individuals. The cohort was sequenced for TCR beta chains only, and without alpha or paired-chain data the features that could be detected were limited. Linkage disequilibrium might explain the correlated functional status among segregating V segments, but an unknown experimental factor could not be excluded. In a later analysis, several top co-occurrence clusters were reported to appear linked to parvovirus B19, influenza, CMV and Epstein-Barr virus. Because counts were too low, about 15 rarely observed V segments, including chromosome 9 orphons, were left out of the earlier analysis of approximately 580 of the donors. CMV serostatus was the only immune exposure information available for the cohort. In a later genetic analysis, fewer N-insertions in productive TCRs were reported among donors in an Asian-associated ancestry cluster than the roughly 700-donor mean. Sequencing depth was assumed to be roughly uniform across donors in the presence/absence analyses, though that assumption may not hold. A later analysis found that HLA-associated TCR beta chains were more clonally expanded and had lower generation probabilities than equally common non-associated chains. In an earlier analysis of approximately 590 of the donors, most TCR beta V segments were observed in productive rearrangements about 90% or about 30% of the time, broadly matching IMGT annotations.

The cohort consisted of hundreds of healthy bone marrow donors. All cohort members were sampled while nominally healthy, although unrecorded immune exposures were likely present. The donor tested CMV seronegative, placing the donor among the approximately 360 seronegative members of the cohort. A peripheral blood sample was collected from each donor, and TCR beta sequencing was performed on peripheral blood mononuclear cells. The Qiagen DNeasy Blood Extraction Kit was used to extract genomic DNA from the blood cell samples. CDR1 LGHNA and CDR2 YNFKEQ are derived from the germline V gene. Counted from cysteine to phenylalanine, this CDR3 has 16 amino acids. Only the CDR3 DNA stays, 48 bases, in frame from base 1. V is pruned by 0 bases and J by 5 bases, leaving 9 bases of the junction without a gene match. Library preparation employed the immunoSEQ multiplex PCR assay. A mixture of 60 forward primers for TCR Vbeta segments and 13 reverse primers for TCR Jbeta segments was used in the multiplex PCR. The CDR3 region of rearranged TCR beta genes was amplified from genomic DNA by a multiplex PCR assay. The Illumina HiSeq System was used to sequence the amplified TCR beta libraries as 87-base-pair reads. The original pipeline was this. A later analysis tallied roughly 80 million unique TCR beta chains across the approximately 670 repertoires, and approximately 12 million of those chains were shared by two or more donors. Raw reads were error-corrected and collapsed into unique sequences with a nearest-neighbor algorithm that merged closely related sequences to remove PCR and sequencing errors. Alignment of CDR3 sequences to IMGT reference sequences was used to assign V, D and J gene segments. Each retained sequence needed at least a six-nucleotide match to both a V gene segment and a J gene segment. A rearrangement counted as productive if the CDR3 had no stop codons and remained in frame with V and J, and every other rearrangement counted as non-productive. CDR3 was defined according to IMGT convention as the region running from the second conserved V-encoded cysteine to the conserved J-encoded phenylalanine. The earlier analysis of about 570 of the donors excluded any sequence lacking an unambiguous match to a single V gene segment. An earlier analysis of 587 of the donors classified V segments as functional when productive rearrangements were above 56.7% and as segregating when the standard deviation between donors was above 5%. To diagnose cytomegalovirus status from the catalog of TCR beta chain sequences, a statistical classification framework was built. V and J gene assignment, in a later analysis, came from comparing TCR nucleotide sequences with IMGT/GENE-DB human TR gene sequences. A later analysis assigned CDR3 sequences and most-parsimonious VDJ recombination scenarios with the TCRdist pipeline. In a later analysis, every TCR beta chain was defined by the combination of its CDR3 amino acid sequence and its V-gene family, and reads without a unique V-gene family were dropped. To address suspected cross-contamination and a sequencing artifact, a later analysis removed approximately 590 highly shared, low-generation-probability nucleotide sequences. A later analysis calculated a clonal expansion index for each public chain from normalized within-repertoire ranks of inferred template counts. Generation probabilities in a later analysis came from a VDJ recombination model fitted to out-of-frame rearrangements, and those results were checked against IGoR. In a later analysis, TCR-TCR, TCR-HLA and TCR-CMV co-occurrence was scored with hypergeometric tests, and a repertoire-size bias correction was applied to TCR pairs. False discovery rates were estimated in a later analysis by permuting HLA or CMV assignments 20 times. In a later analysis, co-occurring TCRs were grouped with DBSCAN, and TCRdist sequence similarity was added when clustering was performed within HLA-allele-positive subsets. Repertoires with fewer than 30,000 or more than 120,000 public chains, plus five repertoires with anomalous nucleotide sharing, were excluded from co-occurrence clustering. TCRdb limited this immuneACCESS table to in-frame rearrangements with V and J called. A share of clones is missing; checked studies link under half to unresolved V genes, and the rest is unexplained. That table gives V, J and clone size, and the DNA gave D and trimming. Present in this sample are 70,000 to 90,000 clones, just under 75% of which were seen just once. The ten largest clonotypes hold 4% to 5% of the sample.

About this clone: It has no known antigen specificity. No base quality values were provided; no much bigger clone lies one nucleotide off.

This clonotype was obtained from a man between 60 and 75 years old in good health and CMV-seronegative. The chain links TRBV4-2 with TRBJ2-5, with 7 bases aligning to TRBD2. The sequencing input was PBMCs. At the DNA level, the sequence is TGTGCCAGCAGCCAAGAGGAGCGGGGATCACCCGAGACCCAGTACTTC. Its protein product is CASSQEERGSPETQYF.